The text below deals with one T cell receptor (beta chain). Its matching antigen is unknown. The donors were part of the validation cohort of 120 subjects. That cohort was separate from the first cohort, which comprised 550 to 750 subjects. The data stem from a study of cytomegalovirus exposure and HLA in healthy donors. The data were produced by immunoSEQ multiplex PCR, yet TCRdb's version contains in-frame clones alone and is incomplete. The table includes about 130,000 clones, over 90% detected once. Study results and limitations: Through in vitro validation, three CMV-associated chains were shown to be specific for CMV antigens.

The clonotype comes from a man in his late teens or twenties in good health and CMV-seropositive. Sequenced: PBMCs.

CDR3 coding DNA: TGTGCCAGCAGCGCGGCCGGGACACCGAGGAATACGCAGTATTTT. Protein: CASSAAGTPRNTQYF. The V and J genes are TRBV9 and TRBJ2-3, with D possibly TRBD1 on 6 matching bases. The V end lost 3 bases, the J end lost 7 bases, and 18 bases lay between the germline ends. Germline V CDR1 and CDR2: SGDLS, YYNGEE. The CDR3 consists of 15 residues.